A selection of T cell receptor beta chains follows, all from one sample in a study of cytomegalovirus exposure and HLA in healthy donors. Here immunoSEQ multiplex PCR was the method, and the copy in TCRdb shows in-frame clones only, minus some. Of more than 80,000 clones in the sample, about nine tenths were seen once. Sequenced material: PBMCs. These receptors all come from a man younger than 40 in good health and CMV-seropositive. The CDR3 runs from the conserved cysteine through the conserved F or W. A D gene is named only where the DNA matches it firmly. Some rows have no size entry. The others give once, few or many, or a class for an expanded clone.

.	.	TRBV6-1	TRBJ1-5	CASRQGSNQPQHF	TGTGCCAGCAGACAGGGTAGCAATCAGCCCCAGCATTTT
.	.	TRBV11-2	TRBJ2-7	CASSYQTAYEQYF	TGTGCCAGCAGCTACCAGACTGCCTACGAGCAGTACTTC
.	.	TRBV27	TRBJ1-5	CASSRSSNQPQHF	TGTGCCAGCAGTAGGAGTAGCAATCAGCCCCAGCATTTT
.	.	TRBV9	TRBJ2-7	CASSPGWSYEQYF	TGTGCCAGCAGCCCCGGTTGGAGCTACGAGCAGTACTTC
.	.	TRBV5-1	TRBJ2-7	CASSARLDEQYF	TGCGCCAGCAGCGCCCGACTAGACGAGCAGTACTTC
once	TRBD1	TRBV2	TRBJ2-5	CASSQGDRVQETQYF	TGTGCCAGCAGTCAAGGGGACAGGGTCCAAGAGACCCAGTACTTC
.	.	TRBV5-4	TRBJ2-3	CASSLVVGKQYF	TGTGCCAGCAGCTTGGTGGTCGGGAAGCAGTATTTT
.	TRBD2	TRBV9	TRBJ2-7	CASSPMGGGYEQYF	TGTGCCAGCAGCCCCATGGGCGGGGGCTACGAGCAGTACTTC
.	.	TRBV19	TRBJ2-1	CASSPYRTSGEQFF	TGTGCCAGTAGTCCCTACAGGACGTCTGGGGAGCAGTTCTTC
.	TRBD2	TRBV7-2	TRBJ2-7	CASSLAYFRASGRAFSYEQYF	TGTGCCAGCAGCTTAGCTTATTTTCGGGCTAGCGGGAGGGCCTTTTCCTACGAGCAGTACTTC
.	TRBD1	TRBV6-5	TRBJ2-7	CASSYLDRAYEQYF	TGTGCCAGCAGTTACTTGGACAGGGCGTACGAGCAGTACTTC
.	.	TRBV19	TRBJ1-1	CASTTVSNTEAFF	TGTGCCAGTACTACAGTCTCGAACACTGAAGCTTTCTTT
.	.	TRBV7-6	TRBJ2-3	CASSLHFGLAQDTQYF	TGTGCCAGCAGCTTGCATTTCGGATTAGCACAAGATACGCAGTATTTT
.	TRBD2	TRBV7-2	TRBJ2-7	CASSRTSGSYEQYF	TGTGCCAGCAGTCGGACTAGCGGGAGCTACGAGCAGTACTTC
.	TRBD2	TRBV5-1	TRBJ2-7	CASSLVTSGIAEQYF	TGCGCCAGCAGCTTGGTTACTAGCGGGATCGCCGAGCAGTACTTC
.	TRBD1	TRBV6-5	TRBJ1-5	CASSRDSQGQPQHF	TGTGCCAGCAGTCGGGACAGTCAGGGTCAGCCCCAGCATTTT
.	TRBD1	TRBV11-3	TRBJ2-1	CASSLSLGQGWNEQFF	TGTGCCAGCAGCTTGTCCCTGGGACAGGGTTGGAATGAGCAGTTCTTC
.	TRBD1	TRBV6-5	TRBJ2-7	CASSPGTGGGEQYF	TGTGCCAGCAGTCCCGGGACAGGGGGAGGCGAGCAGTACTTC
.	.	TRBV5-1	TRBJ2-5	CASSTQGQETQYF	TGCGCCAGCAGCACACAGGGTCAGGAGACCCAGTACTTC
.	.	TRBV4-1	TRBJ2-7	CASSQGGESSYEQYF	TGCGCCAGCAGCCAAGGGGGGGAGAGCTCCTACGAGCAGTACTTC
.	.	TRBV27	TRBJ2-3	CASASPHFKRNTDTQYF	TGTGCCAGCGCCTCCCCTCACTTCAAGCGGAACACAGATACGCAGTATTTT
.	.	TRBV27	TRBJ1-1	CASSFGGAWTEAFF	TGTGCCAGCAGTTTTGGGGGGGCGTGGACTGAAGCTTTCTTT
once	.	TRBV2	TRBJ1-3	CASSEFSYSGNTIYF	TGTGCCAGCAGTGAATTCAGTTACTCTGGAAACACCATATATTTT
.	.	TRBV28	TRBJ1-5	CASNTGYQPQHF	TGTGCCAGCAACACAGGGTATCAGCCCCAGCATTTT
.	.	TRBV4-1	TRBJ1-1	CASSQAGEGGAEAFF	TGCGCCAGCAGCCAGGCAGGGGAGGGTGGCGCTGAAGCTTTCTTT
.	.	TRBV28	TRBJ1-5	CASRGSRGWGNQPQHF	TGTGCCAGCAGGGGGAGCAGGGGTTGGGGCAATCAGCCCCAGCATTTT
.	.	TRBV6-6	TRBJ1-1	CASSDRRDTEAFF	TGTGCCAGCAGCGACCGACGGGACACTGAAGCTTTCTTT
.	TRBD2	TRBV7-8	TRBJ2-7	CASSRRTSGIYEQYF	TGTGCCAGCAGCCGTCGGACTAGCGGGATATACGAGCAGTACTTC
.	TRBD2	TRBV15	TRBJ2-2	CATKRERNTGELFF	TGTGCCACCAAGCGGGAGAGGAACACCGGGGAGCTGTTTTTT
.	.	TRBV27	TRBJ2-7	CASSRRANSYEQYF	TGTGCCAGCAGTCGGCGGGCAAACTCCTACGAGCAGTACTTC
.	TRBD2	TRBV2	TRBJ2-3	CATLRGLAGGGGTDTQYF	TGTGCCACCCTACGAGGACTAGCGGGAGGTGGGGGCACAGATACGCAGTATTTT
.	.	TRBV6-1	TRBJ1-1	CASNPKQNTEAFF	TGTGCCAGCAACCCCAAACAGAACACTGAAGCTTTCTTT
.	.	TRBV5-1	TRBJ2-5	CASSFREPETQYF	TGCGCCAGCAGCTTTCGGGAGCCAGAGACCCAGTACTTC
.	.	TRBV2	TRBJ1-4	CASSVRQLSSTNEKLFF	TGTGCCAGCAGTGTCCGACAGCTCTCCTCAACTAATGAAAAACTGTTTTTT
.	.	TRBV7-9	TRBJ1-2	CASSTPTENSNYGYTF	TGTGCCAGCAGCACCCCTACAGAAAATTCTAACTATGGCTACACCTTC
.	TRBD2	TRBV4-1	TRBJ2-3	CASSQPGLAGGPSTDTQYF	TGCGCCAGCAGCCAACCGGGACTAGCGGGAGGGCCGAGCACAGATACGCAGTATTTT
.	TRBD1	TRBV5-1	TRBJ2-7	CASSGGQGPTSYEQYF	TGCGCCAGCAGCGGGGGACAGGGGCCCACTTCCTACGAGCAGTACTTC
.	.	TRBV7-9	TRBJ1-2	CASSLDGDYGYTF	TGTGCCAGCAGCTTAGACGGTGACTATGGCTACACCTTC
.	TRBD1	TRBV6-5	TRBJ1-2	CASSYSVGDSIYGYTF	TGTGCCAGCAGTTACTCGGTAGGGGACAGCATCTATGGCTACACCTTC
.	.	TRBV29-1	TRBJ2-2	CSVNPINTGELFF	TGCAGCGTTAACCCTATAAACACCGGGGAGCTGTTTTTT
.	TRBD2	TRBV28	TRBJ2-7	CASSLLWGGVHEQYF	TGTGCCAGCAGTTTATTATGGGGAGGGGTCCACGAGCAGTACTTC
.	TRBD2	TRBV27	TRBJ2-4	CASSLGGEGGRAPRAKNIQYF	TGTGCCAGCAGTTTGGGGGGAGAAGGCGGGAGGGCCCCAAGAGCCAAAAACATTCAGTACTTC